Sequencing of this T cell receptor (beta chain) was carried out in a study of early T cells in non-severe SARS-CoV-2 infection. About the research overall: The chains were unpaired, and the sequenced material was bulk RNA from unsorted whole blood.

As concerns this clonotype: Its antigen is undetermined.

Individual cDNA molecules were tagged with unique molecular identifiers, the study reported. TCRdb used MiXCR to reprocess the 5' RACE reads, holding one entry per CDR3 protein. The sample lists about 55,000 distinct CDR3 sequences, approximately 6.3% occurring once. General study points: Anti-spike CD8 specificities were favored by VDJdb matching, whose results missed private and CD4 specificities.

The receptor's source is an adult who was a healthcare worker with PCR-confirmed SARS-CoV-2 infection or an uninfected control (not recorded which). The specimen comprised whole blood, sampled at baseline.

The CDR3 DNA is TGCAGCGTCCAGACTTGGGTCGAGCAGTACTTC. It encodes CSVQTWVEQYF. The V call is TRBV29-1, the J call TRBJ2-7; D gene uncertain. The CDR3 consists of 11 residues. The germline V and J ends were trimmed by 6 bases and 6 bases, with 12 bases remaining between them. Germline V gene sequence: CDR1 SQVTM, CDR2 ANQGSEA.